This TCR beta chain is from a study of Tregs in tolerant kidney transplant recipients (dated by TCRdb to the late 2010s). In the study overall: TCRbeta sequencing was used in the study to identify donor-specific regulatory T cells before combined kidney and bone marrow transplantation, and the identified cells were then tracked after transplant.

What the work shows at the level of the full study, not this receptor alone: Biological reproducibility was not examined directly, but technical replication error appeared to be minimal. Because only a small number of patients were included, the study had limitations, and the results will need to be validated in larger populations as well as under other immunosuppression protocols. For some patients, the PCR primers changed as time went on, which meant samples from those patients could not be compared with one another at the nucleotide level. Donor-specific Treg expansion was found to exceed global Treg expansion in tolerant patients, suggesting antigen-driven rather than nonspecific expansion. Expanding Tregs with activated donor B cells appeared to identify the most biologically relevant and donor-specific TCRbeta repertoire.

For TCRbeta CDR3 sequencing, genomic DNA was extracted from sorted cells using the QIAGEN DNeasy Blood and Tissue Kit. High-throughput TCRbeta CDR3 sequencing was carried out commercially through immunoSEQ, with PCR amplification with bias correction and internal controls included. The study's processing was this. Unique productive TCRbeta sequences were defined by CDR3 nucleotide sequence when primers matched and otherwise by CDR3 amino acid sequence together with Vbeta and Jbeta genes. As a correction for sorting error, sequences shared between sorted populations at a frequency ratio of 2:1 or less were discarded, and the remaining shared sequences were assigned to the higher population. Donor-reactive sequences were defined as at least 5-fold expanded in CFSE-low cells versus unstimulated cells, with frequency of at least 0.01% in CFSE-low cells. Repertoire divergence was quantified by Jensen-Shannon divergence calculated from the top 100 TCRbeta sequences ranked by frequency. When a sample had multiple sequencing runs, each run was corrected for sorting error separately and the runs were then pooled. Here the immuneACCESS table is served through TCRdb, limited to in-frame sequences with V and J called. Missing clones are a known gap in these copies; in checked studies unresolved V genes cover under half, and the rest lacks a known reason. V, J and clone size derive from that table, while D and trimming were established from the DNA sequence. This sample's listing comprises roughly 5,300 clones. The leading ten clones occupy about 6.7% of the sample.

Including the terminal cysteine and phenylalanine, the CDR3 comprises 17 residues. The CDR3 was read in part: 42 bases, with the frame set at base 1. For CDR1 and CDR2, the germline V gene lists LGHNA and YNFKEQ. Related donors were used in the transplants with nonmyeloablative bone marrow transplantation, and mixed chimerism was transient in the human trials. Thawed PBMCs were FACS-sorted into unstimulated Tregs (CD4+CD25+CD127-), CD4+ non-Tregs (CD4+CD25-), CD4 cells and CD8 cells. Patients were a few combined kidney and bone marrow transplant recipients from the ITN036ST trial, and only these trial subjects had samples available. Healthy control blood was processed to PBMCs by Ficoll density gradient and cryopreserved, and patient PBMCs were collected before and after transplant. As for this clone: Its antigen has not been determined. An end of the junction differs from the germline gene, which may be a read error. The read gets to within 3 residues of the CDR3 end, and the germline J gene fills in the rest.

The sequencing used CD4+ T cells from blood (PBMCs), collected roughly 15 months after the transplant. The receptor chain draws on TRBV4-2 and TRBJ2-1; the central 15 bases match TRBD2. The receptor's source is a human patient who received a combined kidney and bone marrow transplant. After a transplant, some T cells may be of graft donor origin. The sequenced CDR3 bases are TGCGCCAGCAGCCAAGACGGACTAGCGGGAGGGCACAATGAG. This encodes CASSQDGLAGGHNE. The CDR3 in its entirety is CASSQDGLAGGHNEQFF.